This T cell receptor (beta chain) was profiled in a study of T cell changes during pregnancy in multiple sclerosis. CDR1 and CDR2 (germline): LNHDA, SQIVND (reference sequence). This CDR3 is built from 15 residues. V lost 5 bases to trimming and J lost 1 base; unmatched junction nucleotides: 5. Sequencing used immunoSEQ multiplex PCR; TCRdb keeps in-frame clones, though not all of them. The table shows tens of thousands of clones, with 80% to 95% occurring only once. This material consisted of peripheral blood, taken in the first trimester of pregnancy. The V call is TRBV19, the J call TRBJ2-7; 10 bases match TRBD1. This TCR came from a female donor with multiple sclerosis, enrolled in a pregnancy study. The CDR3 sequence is CASSAPGQGSYEQYF. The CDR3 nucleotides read TGTGCCAGTAGTGCACCGGGACAGGGGTCCTACGAGCAGTACTTC.